Each of the 24 T cell receptor beta chains below was sequenced from the same sample in a study of CD8 T cells in ankylosing spondylitis. TCRdb itself ran the 5' RACE reads through MiXCR, one entry per CDR3 protein. The data contain about 340,000 distinct CDR3 sequences, approximately 15% of them singletons. The source material was blood, either unsorted or a sorted T cell fraction (not recorded which). These receptors originate from a male donor with ankylosing spondylitis or in good health (not recorded which).

This chain connects TRBV10-3 to TRBJ2-7, with D perhaps given as TRBD1 or TRBD2 (6 bases each). This CDR3 spans 13 amino acids. Germline CDR1 is ENHRY and CDR2 is SYGVKD. The V end lost 6 bases, the J end lost 7 bases, and 16 bases lay between the germline ends. CDR3 bases: TGTGCCATCAGGGGCCGGGGGCCGGGGGAGCAGTACTTC. Its translation is CAIRGRGPGEQYF.

This clonotype was seen more than once but under ten times. The V and J genes are TRBV12-3 or TRBV12-4 and TRBJ2-7; tentatively, D is TRBD1 (6 bases). The ends were cut back, 3 bases at V and 2 bases at J, with 17 bases in the middle. This CDR3 region has 16 residues. The CDR3 reads CASSFLRGGIAYEQYF. The CDR3 region has the DNA TGTGCCAGCAGTTTTCTTAGAGGGGGTATCGCCTACGAGCAGTACTTC.

The chain couples TRBV6-5 to TRBJ2-7; D may be TRBD2 (6 bases). Trimming took 5 bases from V and 4 from J, leaving 9 bases between them. This CDR3 has 12 amino acids. CDR1 MNHEY and CDR2 SVGAGI come from the germline V gene. CDR3 nucleotides: TGTGCCAGCAGTAACCGGGGGTACGAGCAGTACTTC. This sequence encodes CASSNRGYEQYF.

This clonotype was seen only a few times. V gene TRBV10-1 combines with J gene TRBJ2-1; 7 positions match TRBD2. The CDR3 sequence is 13 residues long. Looked up from germline, CDR1 is WNHNN and CDR2 is SYGVQD (reference sequence). V was clipped by 8 bases and J by 4 bases; unmatched bases: 5. This CDR3 is CASGRAGYNEQFF. CDR3 DNA sequence: TGCGCCAGCGGACGAGCGGGATACAATGAGCAGTTCTTC.

This clonotype was seen only a few times. CDR3 sequence reads: CASSEAGRGTLYGYTF. The CDR3 DNA is TGTGCCAGCAGTGAAGCAGGACGGGGGACCCTGTATGGCTACACCTTC. V and J are TRBV6-1 and TRBJ1-2; the D gene is possibly TRBD1 (5 bases). From germline, CDR1 is MNHNS and CDR2 SASEGT. V lost 0 bases and J 5 bases, leaving 16 bases between the germline ends. This CDR3 is 16 amino acids long.

The rearrangement links TRBV12-3 or TRBV12-4 to TRBJ1-2; D unresolved. This CDR3 has 13 amino acids. The V gene lost 2 bases and the J gene lost 8 bases, with 12 bases spanning the gap. CDR3 loop: CASSLNRRWGYTF. CDR3 nucleotide sequence: TGTGCCAGCAGTTTAAATCGAAGGTGGGGCTACACCTTC.

This clonotype was counted a few times. The V and J genes are TRBV5-1 and TRBJ2-2, with 10 bases identical to TRBD2. Trimming at V came to 2 bases and at J to 5 bases, leaving 6 bases not matched to a gene. The CDR3 consists of 16 residues. Germline V gene data show CDR1 as SGHRS and CDR2 as YFSETQ. CDR3 nucleotide sequence: TGCGCCAGCAGCTTCCTAGCGGGAGTAGAAACCGGGGAGCTGTTTTTT. This encodes CASSFLAGVETGELFF.

This clonotype was found a few times. This rearrangement joins TRBV7-8 to TRBJ2-1; possibly TRBD2 for D (5 bases). Trimming removed 3 bases at V and 4 bases at J, with 16 bases between. CDR1 and CDR2 (germline): SGHVS, FQNEAQ. The CDR3 contains 16 residues. CDR3 protein: CASSFHFGAEYNEQFF. CDR3 bases: TGTGCCAGCAGCTTTCATTTTGGAGCGGAGTACAATGAGCAGTTCTTC.

In this sample, this clonotype turned up once. The rearrangement uses TRBV12-3 or TRBV12-4 and TRBJ1-2; D not certain. The V gene lost 1 base and the J gene lost 7 bases, with 10 bases spanning the gap. The CDR3 covers 13 residues. The CDR3 coding sequence is TGTGCCAGCAGTTTAGAGACCGTGGGTGGCTACACCTTC. Translating gives CASSLETVGGYTF.

This clonotype was counted many times. The chain links TRBV9 to TRBJ2-3; D gene ambiguous. The CDR3 length is 12 residues. V gave up 0 bases and J gave up 5 bases, with 4 bases separating them. Germline CDR1 SGDLS, CDR2 YYNGEE. The CDR3 nucleotides are TGTGCCAGCAGCGTAGATGGAGATACGCAGTATTTT. Amino acids: CASSVDGDTQYF.

The chain links TRBV5-4 to TRBJ2-3; 7 bases map to TRBD2. The CDR3 sequence is 15 residues long. V was clipped by 6 bases and J by 6 bases; unmatched bases: 13. Germline V CDR1 and CDR2: SGHNT, YYREEE (reference sequence). CDR3 DNA: TGTGCCAGCACCCTGGGGCGGGAGACGGGGGATACGCAGTATTTT. This sequence encodes CASTLGRETGDTQYF.

The chain links TRBV5-1 to TRBJ2-1, with 9 bases that match TRBD1. CDR1 and CDR2 from the germline V gene are SGHRS and YFSETQ. The CDR3 extends over 15 amino acids. J gave up 6 bases and V 4 bases, and 8 bases lay outside the gene matches. CDR3 amino acids: CASSPSGQGLNEQFF. The CDR3 DNA sequence: TGCGCCAGCAGCCCCTCCGGACAGGGGCTCAATGAGCAGTTCTTC.

This clonotype was observed a single time. The chain combines TRBV2 with TRBJ2-7, with 7 bases fitting TRBD1. Looked up from germline, CDR1 is SNHLY and CDR2 is FYNNEI. This CDR3 is 15 amino acids long. V shed 1 base, J shed 3 bases, and the junction held 6 bases outside the gene matches. The CDR3: CASSEGDRAVYEQYF. The CDR3 DNA is TGTGCCAGCAGTGAAGGAGACAGGGCGGTCTACGAGCAGTACTTC.

This clonotype appeared a few times. This chain links TRBV5-1 with TRBJ2-1; TRBD2 agrees at 7 bases. The CDR3 totals 15 residues. The junction had 9 bases not matched to a gene; V was cut back by 7 bases and J by 2 bases. The germline V gene encodes CDR1 SGHRS and CDR2 YFSETQ. CDR3 amino acids: CASCPSGNPYNEQFF. The CDR3 DNA sequence: TGCGCCAGCTGCCCCAGCGGGAATCCCTACAATGAGCAGTTCTTC.

The J gene is TRBJ2-3, the V gene TRBV4-1; TRBD2 agrees at 9 bases. The CDR3 is 16 amino acids. Per germline, CDR1 MGHRA and CDR2 YSYEKL. V trimming: 6 bases; J trimming: 5 bases; junction bases outside the gene matches: 12. The CDR3 loop is CASRPVLSGRGDTQYF. CDR3 DNA sequence: TGCGCCAGCAGACCGGTCCTTAGCGGGAGAGGAGATACGCAGTATTTT.

This clonotype was picked up many times. This chain connects TRBV20-1 to TRBJ2-7; the match to TRBD2 covers 10 bases. CDR3 length: 13 residues. Germline V gene lookup returns CDR1 DFQATT and CDR2 SNEGSKA (reference sequence). The V gene end was trimmed by 3 bases and the J gene end by 1 base; junction bases not matched to a gene: 0. DNA for the CDR3: TGCAGTGCTAGGACTAGCGGGTCCTACGAGCAGTACTTC. Protein sequence: CSARTSGSYEQYF.

The rearrangement joins TRBV4-2 to TRBJ1-1; D uncertain. V lost 1 base and J 0 bases, leaving 6 bases between the germline ends. The CDR3 runs to 14 residues. Germline CDR1 LGHNA, CDR2 YNFKEQ. CDR3 in amino acids: CASSQGSLNTEAFF. As DNA, the CDR3 is TGTGCCAGCAGCCAAGGGAGTTTGAACACTGAAGCTTTCTTT.

J is TRBJ2-1 and V is TRBV10-2; 10 nucleotides align to TRBD2. Germline V CDR1 and CDR2: WSHSY, SAAADI. This CDR3 comprises 15 residues. Trimming cost V 2 bases and J 8 bases; bases outside gene matches: 6. The CDR3, as DNA: TGCGCCAGCAGTGAGACCAGCGGGAGGGCCTATGAGCAGTTCTTC. Its protein product is CASSETSGRAYEQFF.

This clonotype was detected a few times. The chain carries TRBV10-3 and TRBJ2-7, with 8 bases identical to TRBD1. The CDR3 is 15 amino acids. Per germline, CDR1 ENHRY and CDR2 SYGVKD. V lost 4 bases, J lost 1 base, and 6 bases stayed unmatched. In DNA, the CDR3 is TGTGCCATCAGTGCCCCGGGACAGGCATCCTACGAGCAGTACTTC. Its translation is CAISAPGQASYEQYF.

The chain recombines TRBV29-1 with TRBJ1-4; D is possibly TRBD1 (6 bases). Per the germline V gene, CDR1 is SQVTM and CDR2 is ANQGSEA. The germline V and J ends were trimmed by 7 bases and 2 bases, with 14 bases remaining between them. The CDR3 has 14 residues. The chain's CDR3 is CSGATGPTNEKLFF. CDR3 coding DNA: TGCAGCGGGGCAACAGGGCCGACTAATGAAAAACTGTTTTTT.

This clonotype was detected only a few times. The V call is TRBV5-1, the J call TRBJ2-7; D perhaps matches TRBD1 (7 bases). V was pared by 4 bases and J by 1 base, with 12 bases between. The CDR3 totals 14 residues. Germline assignment: CDR1 SGHRS and CDR2 YFSETQ. This chain's CDR3 is CASSQGGQSYEQYF. Written as DNA, the CDR3 is TGCGCCAGCAGCCAGGGGGGACAGTCCTACGAGCAGTACTTC.

This chain connects TRBV20-1 to TRBJ2-1; TRBD1 aligns across 8 bases. The CDR3 is 14 residues long. In germline, CDR1 is DFQATT, CDR2 SNEGSKA (reference sequence). J gave up 5 bases and V 6 bases, and 9 bases lay outside the gene matches. Here the CDR3 DNA reads TGCAGTGCCCGGACAGGGCGGACGGACAATGAGCAGTTCTTC. It yields the protein CSARTGRTDNEQFF.

The rearrangement links TRBV30 to TRBJ2-2; 10 bases are a match to TRBD2. The CDR3 sequence is 12 residues long. Germline CDR1 GTSNPN, CDR2 SVGIG (reference sequence). The CDR3 sequence is CSGRAEGGELFF. CDR3 sequence (DNA): TGTAGCGGGAGGGCCGAGGGCGGGGAGCTGTTTTTT.

CDR3 coding DNA: TGTGCCAGCAGCCAAGAGGTCGGCAGACCCTACGAGCAGTACTTC. Translating it yields CASSQEVGRPYEQYF. The chain carries TRBV3-1 and TRBJ2-7, with unresolved D. Trimming shortened V by 0 bases and J by 2 bases, and 11 bases separated the two germline ends. The CDR3 totals 15 residues. Germline V lookup: CDR1 LGHDT, CDR2 YNNKEL (reference sequence).